One TCR beta chain is described in this entry. The V gene lost 2 bases and the J gene lost 0 bases, with 7 bases spanning the gap. The germline V gene encodes CDR1 SGHNT and CDR2 YENEEA. The CDR3 has 15 residues. These data come from a study of cytomegalovirus exposure and HLA in healthy donors. Across the whole study: The 90 to 150 validation repertoires, a later analysis reported, used the same platform as the approximately 670 repertoires from the first cohort.

Generated by immunoSEQ multiplex PCR, the TCRdb table keeps only in-frame clones and is missing some. The profile shows 200,000 or so clones, roughly 88% of them singletons. The rearrangement uses TRBV11-3 and TRBJ2-2; no reliable D call. The sequence was obtained from a woman aged 25 to 39 in good health and CMV-seropositive. Sequencing was carried out using PBMCs. This CDR3 reads CASSLNGPNTGELFF. The CDR3 DNA sequence: TGTGCCAGCAGCTTAAACGGTCCGAACACCGGGGAGCTGTTTTTT.